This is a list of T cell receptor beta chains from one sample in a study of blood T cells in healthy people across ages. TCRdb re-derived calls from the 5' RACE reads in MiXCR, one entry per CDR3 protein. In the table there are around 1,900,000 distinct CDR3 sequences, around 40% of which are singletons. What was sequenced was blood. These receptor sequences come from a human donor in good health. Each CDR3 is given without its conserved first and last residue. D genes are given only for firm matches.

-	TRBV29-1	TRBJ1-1	SVGGPELNTEAF
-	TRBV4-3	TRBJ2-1	ASSRLAYSSYNEQF
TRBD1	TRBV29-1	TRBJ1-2	SVEDLGQSYGYT
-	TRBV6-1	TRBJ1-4	ASSEHAATNEKLF
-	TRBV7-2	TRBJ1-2	ASSPKGGENYGYT
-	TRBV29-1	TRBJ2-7	SVASGTYEQY
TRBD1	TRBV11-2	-	ASSERMGQGASYEQY
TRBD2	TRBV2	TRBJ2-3	ASSEFSLADTDTQY
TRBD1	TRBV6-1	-	ASSPGTGLYHEQY
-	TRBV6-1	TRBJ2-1	ASSVTQGGTYNEQF
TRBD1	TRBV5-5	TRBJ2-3	ASPGRDRATDTQY
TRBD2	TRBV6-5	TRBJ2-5	ASSYTSGGVETQY
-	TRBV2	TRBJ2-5	ASKSDSQETQY
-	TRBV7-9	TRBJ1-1	ASSLGDEVGTEAF
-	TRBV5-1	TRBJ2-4	ASSLALYDEQY
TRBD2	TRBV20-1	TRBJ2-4	SAPLAGGDIQY
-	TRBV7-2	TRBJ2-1	ASSLGPPGQRYNEQF
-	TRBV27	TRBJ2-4	ASSYYGGQQY
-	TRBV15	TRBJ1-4	ATSRDLATNEKLF
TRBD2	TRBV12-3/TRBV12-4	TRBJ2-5	ASSLAGGYETQY
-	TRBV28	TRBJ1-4	AGQTEEKLF
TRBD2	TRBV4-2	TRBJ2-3	ASSLAGGQNTQY
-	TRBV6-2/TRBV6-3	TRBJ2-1	ASSFTGPPLYNEQF
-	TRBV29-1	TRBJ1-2	SARGGHYSNYGYT
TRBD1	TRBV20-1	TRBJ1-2	SARAGGRGDSYT
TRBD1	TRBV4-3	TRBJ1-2	ASSPGGTVFSPYGYT
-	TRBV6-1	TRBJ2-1	ASSVTQTSSYNEQF
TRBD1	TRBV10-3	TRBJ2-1	AIRGGREPQETQF
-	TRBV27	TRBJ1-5	ASSLTRAQH
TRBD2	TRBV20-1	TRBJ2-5	SARDTRLAKRGLETQY
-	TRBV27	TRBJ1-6	ASSFVVRGGSPLH
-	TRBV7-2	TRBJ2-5	ASSLGGVAGQETQY
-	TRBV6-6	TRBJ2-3	ASSYGPSTDTQY
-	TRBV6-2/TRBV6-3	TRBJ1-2	ASVGRDGRPYGYT
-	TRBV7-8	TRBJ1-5	ASSLGSAIGNQPQH
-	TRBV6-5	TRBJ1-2	ASTRGVGYT
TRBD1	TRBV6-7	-	ASSHVTFPRDRGYEQY
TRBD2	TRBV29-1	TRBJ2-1	SVRTSNEQF
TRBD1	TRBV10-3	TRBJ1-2	AITQGTGGIYGYT
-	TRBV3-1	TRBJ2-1	ASSRTAGGRGSFNEQF
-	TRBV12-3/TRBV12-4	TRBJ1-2	ASSPSRGIGEYGYT
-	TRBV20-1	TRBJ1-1	SARDVRKNTEAF
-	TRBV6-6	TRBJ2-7	ASADRGTGRYEQY
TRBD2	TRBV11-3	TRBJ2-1	ASSLAGLAGFNEQF
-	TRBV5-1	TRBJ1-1	ASSLFQGASTEAF
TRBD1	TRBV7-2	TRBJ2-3	ASSLRGLDAGGFTDTQY